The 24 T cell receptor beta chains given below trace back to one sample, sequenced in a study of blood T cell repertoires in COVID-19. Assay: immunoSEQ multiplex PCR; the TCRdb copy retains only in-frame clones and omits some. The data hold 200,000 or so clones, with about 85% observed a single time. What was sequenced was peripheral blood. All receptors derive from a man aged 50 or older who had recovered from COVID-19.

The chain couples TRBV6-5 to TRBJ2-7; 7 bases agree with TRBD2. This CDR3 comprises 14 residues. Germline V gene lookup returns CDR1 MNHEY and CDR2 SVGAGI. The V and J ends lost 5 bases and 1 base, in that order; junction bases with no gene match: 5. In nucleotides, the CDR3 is TGTGCCAGCAGTCCGGCGGGAGAGTCCTACGAGCAGTACTTC. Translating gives CASSPAGESYEQYF.

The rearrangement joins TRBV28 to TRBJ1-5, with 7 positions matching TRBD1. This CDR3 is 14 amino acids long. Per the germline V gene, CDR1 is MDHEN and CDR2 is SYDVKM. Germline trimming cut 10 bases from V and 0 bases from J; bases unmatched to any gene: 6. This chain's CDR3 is CAIGTAHSNQPQHF. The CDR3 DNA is TGTGCCATCGGGACAGCTCATAGCAATCAGCCCCAGCATTTT.

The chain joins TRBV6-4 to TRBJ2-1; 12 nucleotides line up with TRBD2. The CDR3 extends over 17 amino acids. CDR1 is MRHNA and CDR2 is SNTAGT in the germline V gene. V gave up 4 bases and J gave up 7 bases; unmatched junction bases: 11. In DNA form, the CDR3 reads TGTGCCAGCAGTGCATCCCCTTGGACTAGCGGGATAAATGAGCAGTTCTTC. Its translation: CASSASPWTSGINEQFF.

Here the CDR3 reads CARKRTSGSNEQFF. DNA for the CDR3: TGCGCCAGGAAACGGACTAGCGGGAGTAATGAGCAGTTCTTC. The V call is TRBV10-1, the J call TRBJ2-1, with 13 bases aligning to TRBD2. The CDR3 sequence is 14 residues long. V lost 9 bases and J lost 7; bases outside the gene matches: 6. Germline V gene sequence: CDR1 WNHNN, CDR2 SYGVQD (reference sequence).

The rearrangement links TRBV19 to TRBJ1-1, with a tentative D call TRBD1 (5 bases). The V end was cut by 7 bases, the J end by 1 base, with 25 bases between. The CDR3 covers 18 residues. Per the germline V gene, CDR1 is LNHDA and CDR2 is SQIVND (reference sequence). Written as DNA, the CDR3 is TGTGCCAGTAAATTGCTGGGGTCCAGGGTCGGAGAGAACACTGAAGCTTTCTTT. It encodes CASKLLGSRVGENTEAFF.

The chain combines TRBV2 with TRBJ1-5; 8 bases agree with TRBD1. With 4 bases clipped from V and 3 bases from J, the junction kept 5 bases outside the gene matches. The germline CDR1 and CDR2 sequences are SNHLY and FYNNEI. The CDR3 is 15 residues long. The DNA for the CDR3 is TGTGCCAGCAGTGGGGGGACAGGAAACAATCAGCCCCAGCATTTT. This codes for CASSGGTGNNQPQHF.

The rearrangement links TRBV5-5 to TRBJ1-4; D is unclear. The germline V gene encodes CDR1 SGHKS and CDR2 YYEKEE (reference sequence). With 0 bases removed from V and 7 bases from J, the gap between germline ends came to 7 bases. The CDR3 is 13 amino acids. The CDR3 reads CASSLVSVEKLFF. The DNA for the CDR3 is TGTGCCAGCAGCTTGGTGTCAGTTGAAAAACTGTTTTTT.

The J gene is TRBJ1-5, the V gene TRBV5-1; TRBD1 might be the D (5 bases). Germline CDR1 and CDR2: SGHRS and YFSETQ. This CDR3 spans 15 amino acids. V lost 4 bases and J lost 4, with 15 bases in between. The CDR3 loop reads CASSLLGATNQPQHF. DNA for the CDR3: TGCGCCAGCAGCCTCCTTGGGGCGACTAATCAGCCCCAGCATTTT.

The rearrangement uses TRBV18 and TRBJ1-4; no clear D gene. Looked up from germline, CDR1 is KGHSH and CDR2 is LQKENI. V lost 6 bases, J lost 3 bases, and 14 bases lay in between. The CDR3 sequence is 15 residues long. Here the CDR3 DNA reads TGTGCCAGCTCGGCTACTAACGGGGCTAATGAAAAACTGTTTTTT. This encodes CASSATNGANEKLFF.

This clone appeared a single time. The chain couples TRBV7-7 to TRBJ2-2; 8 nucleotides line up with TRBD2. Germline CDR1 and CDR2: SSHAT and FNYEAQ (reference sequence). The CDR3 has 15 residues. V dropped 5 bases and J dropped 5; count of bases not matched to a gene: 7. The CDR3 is CASSKAASGTGELFF. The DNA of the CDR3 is TGTGCCAGCAGCAAAGCGGCTAGCGGGACCGGGGAGCTGTTTTTT.

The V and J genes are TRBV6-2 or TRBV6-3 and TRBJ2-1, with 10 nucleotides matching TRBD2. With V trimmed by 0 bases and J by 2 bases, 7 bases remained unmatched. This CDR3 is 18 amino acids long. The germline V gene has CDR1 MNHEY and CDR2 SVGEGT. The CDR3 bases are TGTGCCAGCAGTTACTCTCCTAGCGGGAGAGGGACCTACAATGAGCAGTTCTTC. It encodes CASSYSPSGRGTYNEQFF.

Written as DNA, the CDR3 is TGTGCCAGCAGCTTTGCACAGGGGGCGGCCGGGGAGCTGTTTTTT. Protein sequence: CASSFAQGAAGELFF. The genes are TRBV11-2 and TRBJ2-2; 9 nucleotides line up with TRBD1. This CDR3 spans 15 amino acids. J gave up 6 bases and V 3 bases, and 5 bases lay outside the gene matches. Per germline, CDR1 SGHAT and CDR2 FQNNGV.

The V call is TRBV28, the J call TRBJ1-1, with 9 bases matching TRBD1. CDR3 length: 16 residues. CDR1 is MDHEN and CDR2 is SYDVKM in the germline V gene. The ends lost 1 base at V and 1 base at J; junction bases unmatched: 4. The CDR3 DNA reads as TGTGCCAGCAGTTTATTCGGACAGGGGAAGAACACTGAAGCTTTCTTT. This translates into CASSLFGQGKNTEAFF.

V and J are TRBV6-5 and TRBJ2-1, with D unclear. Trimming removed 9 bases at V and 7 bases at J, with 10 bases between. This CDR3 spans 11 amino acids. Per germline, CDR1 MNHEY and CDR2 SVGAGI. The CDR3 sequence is CARPKPNEQFF. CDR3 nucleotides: TGTGCCAGGCCAAAGCCAAATGAGCAGTTCTTC.

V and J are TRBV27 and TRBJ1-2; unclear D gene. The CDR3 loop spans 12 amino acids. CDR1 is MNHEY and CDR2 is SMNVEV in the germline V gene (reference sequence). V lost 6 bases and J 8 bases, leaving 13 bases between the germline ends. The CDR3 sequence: CASSSPREGYTF. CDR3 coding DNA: TGTGCCAGCAGCTCCCCCCGGGAGGGCTACACCTTC.

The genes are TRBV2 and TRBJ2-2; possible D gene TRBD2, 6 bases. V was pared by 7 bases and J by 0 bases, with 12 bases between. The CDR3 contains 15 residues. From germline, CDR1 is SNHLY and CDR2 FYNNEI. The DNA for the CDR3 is TGTGCCAGCACCGGGGAGGCCGCGAACACCGGGGAGCTGTTTTTT. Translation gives CASTGEAANTGELFF.

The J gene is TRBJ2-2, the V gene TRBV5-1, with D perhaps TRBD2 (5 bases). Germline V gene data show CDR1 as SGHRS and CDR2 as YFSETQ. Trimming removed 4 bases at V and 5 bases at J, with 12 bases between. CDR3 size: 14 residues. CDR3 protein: CASSTTKPTGELFF. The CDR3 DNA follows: TGCGCCAGCAGCACGACTAAACCTACCGGGGAGCTGTTTTTT.

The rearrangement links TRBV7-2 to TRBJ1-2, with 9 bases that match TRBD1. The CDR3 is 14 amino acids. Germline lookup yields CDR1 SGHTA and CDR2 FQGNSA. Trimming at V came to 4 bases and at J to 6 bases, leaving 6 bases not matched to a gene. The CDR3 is CASSWGTGSDGYTF. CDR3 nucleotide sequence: TGTGCCAGCAGCTGGGGGACAGGGAGTGATGGCTACACCTTC.

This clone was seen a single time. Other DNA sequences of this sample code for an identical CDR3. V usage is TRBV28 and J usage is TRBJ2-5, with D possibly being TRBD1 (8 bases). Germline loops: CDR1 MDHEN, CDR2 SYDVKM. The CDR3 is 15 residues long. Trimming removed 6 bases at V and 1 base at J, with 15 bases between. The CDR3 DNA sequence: TGTGCCAGCAGCTTAACAGGGGGGGGCCAAGAGACCCAGTACTTC. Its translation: CASSLTGGGQETQYF.

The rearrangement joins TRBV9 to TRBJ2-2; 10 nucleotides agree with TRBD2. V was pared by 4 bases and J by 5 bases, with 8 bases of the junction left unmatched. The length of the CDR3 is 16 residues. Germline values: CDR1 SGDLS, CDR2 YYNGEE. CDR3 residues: CASSPTSGKGTGELFF. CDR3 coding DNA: TGTGCCAGCAGCCCCACTAGCGGGAAGGGAACCGGGGAGCTGTTTTTT.

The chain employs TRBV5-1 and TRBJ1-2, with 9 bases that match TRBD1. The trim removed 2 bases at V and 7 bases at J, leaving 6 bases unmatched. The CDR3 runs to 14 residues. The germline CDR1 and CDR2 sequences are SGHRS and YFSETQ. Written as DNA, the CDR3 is TGCGCCAGCAGCTTCCGGACAGGGGAGCGTGGCTACACCTTC. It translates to CASSFRTGERGYTF. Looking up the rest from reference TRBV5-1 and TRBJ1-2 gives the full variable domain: KAGVTQTPRYLIKTRGQQVTLSCSPISGHRSVSWYQQTPGQGLQFLFEYFSETQRNKGNFPGRFSGRQFSNSRSEMNVSTLELGDSALYLCASSFRTGERGYTFGSGTRLTVV.

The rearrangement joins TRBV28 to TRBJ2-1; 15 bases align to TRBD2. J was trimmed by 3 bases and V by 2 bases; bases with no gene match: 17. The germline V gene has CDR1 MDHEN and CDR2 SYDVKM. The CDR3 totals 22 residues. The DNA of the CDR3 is TGTGCCAGCAGTTTAGGGGTCGTAAGAAGGACTAGCGGGAGGGCCGGCTACAATGAGCAGTTCTTC. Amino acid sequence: CASSLGVVRRTSGRAGYNEQFF.

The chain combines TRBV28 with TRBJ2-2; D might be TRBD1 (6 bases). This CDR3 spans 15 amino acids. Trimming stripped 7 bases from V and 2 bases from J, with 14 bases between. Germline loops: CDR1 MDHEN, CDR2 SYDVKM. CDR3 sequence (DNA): TGTGCCAGCACCCAAGGGGGAGTTAACACCGGGGAGCTGTTTTTT. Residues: CASTQGGVNTGELFF.

CDR3 residues: CATSRESSGSSTGELFF. The CDR3 nucleotides are TGTGCCACCAGCAGAGAAAGTAGCGGGAGCTCCACCGGGGAGCTGTTTTTT. This chain connects TRBV15 to TRBJ2-2; 9 bases match TRBD2. This CDR3 comprises 17 residues. Losses at the gene ends were 0 bases for V and 4 bases for J; bases not matched to a gene: 6. Per germline, CDR1 LNHNV and CDR2 YYDKDF (reference sequence).